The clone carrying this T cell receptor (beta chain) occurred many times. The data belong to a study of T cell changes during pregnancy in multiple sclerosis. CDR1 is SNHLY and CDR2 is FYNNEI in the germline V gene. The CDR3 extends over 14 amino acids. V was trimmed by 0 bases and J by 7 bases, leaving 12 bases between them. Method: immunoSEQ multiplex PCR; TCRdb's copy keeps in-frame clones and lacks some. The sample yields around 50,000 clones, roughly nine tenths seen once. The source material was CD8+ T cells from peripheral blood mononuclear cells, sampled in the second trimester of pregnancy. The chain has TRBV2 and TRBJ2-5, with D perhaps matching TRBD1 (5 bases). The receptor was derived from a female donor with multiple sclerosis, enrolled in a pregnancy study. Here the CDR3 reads CASSEAVSGATQYF. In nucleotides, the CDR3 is TGTGCCAGCAGTGAAGCCGTGAGTGGGGCGACCCAGTACTTC.